The present entry profiles one T cell receptor beta chain with its context. The data were taken from a study of CD8 T cells in ankylosing spondylitis. TCRdb reprocessed the 5' RACE reads via MiXCR and lists one record per CDR3 protein. The sample carries 30,000 to 35,000 distinct CDR3 sequences, about 30% recorded once. CDR3 length: 13 amino acids. Between the trimmed V and J ends, which lost 6 bases and 5 bases, there was a span of 14 bases. The sequencing sample was made of synovial fluid, either unsorted or a sorted T cell fraction (not recorded which). The chain recombines TRBV12-3 or TRBV12-4 with TRBJ2-7, with D unresolved. This TCR was recovered from a male donor with ankylosing spondylitis. CDR3 nucleotides: TGTGCCAGCAGACCTCGAGCAGGTGACGAGCAGTACGTC. This translates into CASRPRAGDEQYV.